The entry below describes one TCR beta chain. Its antigen is still unknown. Germline CDR1 MGHDK, CDR2 SYGVNS. The CDR3 is 14 residues long. Trimming shortened V by 3 bases and J by 4 bases, and 10 bases separated the two germline ends. General study findings and limits: The larger-cohort validation was restricted to a single TCR beta V-J rearrangement rather than whole repertoires.

After constant-region reverse-primer amplification, full-length variable regions underwent semi-nested PCR with Nested Universal Primer A. A single record per CDR3 protein comes from TCRdb applying MiXCR to the 5' RACE reads. Of some 10,000 distinct CDR3 sequences in the sample, more than 50% were seen once. Memory CD4+ cells were defined as CD4+CD45RO+CD25-. Sequenced input: tumor-infiltrating memory CD4+ T cells sorted from the breast tumor. Subset in this sample: memory CD4+ T cells, CD4+CD45RO+CD25-. The TCR originated in a female donor with breast cancer. This rearrangement joins TRBV25-1 to TRBJ1-5; D not resolved. DNA for the CDR3: TGTGCCAGCAGTGATGCTGGTGGTAATCAGCCCCAGCATTTT. Residues: CASSDAGGNQPQHF.